This T cell receptor (beta chain) originates from a study of blood T cell repertoires in COVID-19. Participants came from roughly 25 US areas, aged roughly 18 to 100 years. Assignment of participants to cohorts was predicated upon participant-reported clinical history. All recovered Cohort 3 donors got two negative PCRs, got clearance, or saw symptom resolution. Trimming at V came to 5 bases and at J to 8 bases, leaving 10 bases not matched to a gene. From germline, CDR1 is SGHVS and CDR2 FNYEAQ. CDR3 length equals 15 residues. This clone was seen once. As processed by the authors: Amplifying reference gene primers gave estimates of nucleated cell counts. The repertoire was sequenced with immunoSEQ multiplex PCR; TCRdb's copy has only in-frame clones and lacks some. V and J calls and clone size follow that table, whereas D and trimming were derived from the DNA. The table lists 160,000 or so clones, more than 70% of them singletons, with roughly 20% in the top ten.

The TCR was taken from a man aged 55 to 70 who had recovered from COVID-19. Material: PBMCs or T cells enriched from blood (not recorded which). The chain carries TRBV7-6 and TRBJ1-2, with 11 bases aligning to TRBD1. CDR3 protein: CASSMLGQGALGYTF. In DNA form, the CDR3 reads TGTGCCAGCAGCATGCTCGGACAGGGGGCATTGGGCTACACCTTC.